The rows below give T cell receptor beta chains drawn from one sample of a study of siplizumab effects on memory and regulatory T cells. Produced via immunoSEQ multiplex PCR; TCRdb's table is partial and in-frame only. This table holds around 82,000 clones, 93% found once. Sequencing was performed on CD8+ T cells sorted from blood. Receptors originate from a human donor in good health. Both conserved end residues are part of each CDR3. A D gene is named only where the DNA matches it firmly.

J gene | V gene | D gene | CDR3 protein | CDR3 DNA
TRBJ1-1 | TRBV2 | . | CASSAGTLIGGTEAFF | TGTGCCAGCAGTGCCGGGACCCTTATAGGAGGAACTGAAGCTTTCTTT
TRBJ2-3 | TRBV19 | TRBD2 | CASSISPGLGTDTQYF | TGTGCCAGTAGTATAAGCCCGGGACTAGGCACAGATACGCAGTATTTT
TRBJ2-5 | TRBV18 | . | CASSPDEETQYF | TGTGCCAGCTCACCGGACGAAGAGACCCAGTACTTC
TRBJ1-4 | TRBV5-6 | TRBD1 | CASSPEGRGSEKLFF | TGTGCCAGCAGCCCCGAGGGCAGGGGGAGCGAAAAACTGTTTTTT
TRBJ1-1 | TRBV4-3 | . | CASSPGGLPRVPEAFF | TGCGCCAGCAGCCCCGGAGGGTTACCTCGAGTACCTGAAGCTTTCTTT
TRBJ2-5 | TRBV7-3 | TRBD2 | CASSPAGGGETQYF | TGTGCCAGCAGCCCAGCGGGGGGCGGCGAGACCCAGTACTTC
TRBJ1-1 | TRBV27 | . | CASSGSTEAFF | TGTGCCAGCAGTGGGTCCACTGAAGCTTTCTTT
TRBJ2-3 | TRBV5-6 | . | CASSRGTTDTQYF | TGTGCCAGCAGCCGGGGAACCACAGATACGCAGTATTTT
TRBJ2-2 | TRBV29-1 | TRBD2 | CSVDPSGGASGELFF | TGCAGCGTTGACCCTAGCGGGGGGGCCTCCGGGGAGCTGTTTTTT
TRBJ1-1 | TRBV7-3 | TRBD1 | CASSSPGGVQSMNTEAFF | TGTGCCAGCAGCTCCCCAGGGGGCGTCCAATCCATGAACACTGAAGCTTTCTTT